This entry describes one TCR beta chain. The entry originates in a study of shared clonotypes between healthy human individuals. The CDR3 extends over 18 amino acids. J lost 7 bases, V lost 2 bases, and 15 bases had no gene match. Looked up from germline, CDR1 is SGDLS and CDR2 is YYNGEE. Repertoires were generated with immunoSEQ multiplex PCR, while TCRdb's copy carries only in-frame clones and drops some. This sample has 650,000 to 800,000 clones, with about two thirds found just once. The chain is built from TRBV9 and TRBJ2-2, with 9 bases identical to TRBD2. The sequence was obtained from a woman under 40 in good health. Sequencing was performed on memory CD4+ T cells sorted from blood. Subset meaning: CD45RA-negative fraction. CDR3 protein: CASSVSTGTSSVHGELFF. For the CDR3, the DNA is TGTGCCAGCAGCGTTTCGACCGGGACTAGCTCCGTTCACGGGGAGCTGTTTTTT.